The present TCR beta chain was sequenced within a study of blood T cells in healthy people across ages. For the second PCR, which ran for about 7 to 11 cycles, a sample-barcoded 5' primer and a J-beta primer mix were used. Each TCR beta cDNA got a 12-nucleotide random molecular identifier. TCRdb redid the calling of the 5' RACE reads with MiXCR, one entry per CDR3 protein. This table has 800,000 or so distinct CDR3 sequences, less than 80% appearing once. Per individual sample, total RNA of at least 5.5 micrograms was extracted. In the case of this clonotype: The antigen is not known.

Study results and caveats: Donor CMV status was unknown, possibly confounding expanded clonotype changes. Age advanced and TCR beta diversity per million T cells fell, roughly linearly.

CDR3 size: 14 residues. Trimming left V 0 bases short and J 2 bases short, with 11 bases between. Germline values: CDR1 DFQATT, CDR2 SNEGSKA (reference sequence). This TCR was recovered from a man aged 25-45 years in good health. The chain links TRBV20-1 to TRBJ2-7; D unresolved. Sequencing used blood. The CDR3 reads CSARDRSAPYEQYF. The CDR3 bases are TGCAGTGCTAGAGATCGGTCGGCTCCCTACGAGCAGTACTTC.